This T cell receptor (beta chain) was captured in a study of graft-versus-host responses after intestinal transplantation. Study overall: The recipients all started with anti-thymocyte globulin induction and then took tacrolimus and steroids for 2 to 3 years.

Generated by immunoSEQ multiplex PCR, the TCRdb table keeps only in-frame clones and is missing some. The table records 95,000 to 110,000 clones, about 91% of them present only once. On this clone itself: Its specificity is unknown.

Notes on the study in general: Declining HvG levels early post-transplant were linked to peak circulating GvH clone levels. GvH clones turned up in recipient marrow; some had shown up first in ileum or blood.

This material consisted of unstimulated CD4+ T cells sorted from spleen or lymph node cells, taken before transplant. This clonotype was obtained from a human donor who was the organ donor for an intestinal transplant.

This chain's CDR3 is CASSRDGANYGYTF. CDR3 coding DNA: TGTGCCAGCAGTCGGGACGGAGCTAACTATGGCTACACCTTC. The chain combines TRBV27 with TRBJ1-2; maybe TRBD1 (5 bases). V shed 5 bases and J shed 0 bases, with 10 bases lying between them. Germline assignment: CDR1 MNHEY and CDR2 SMNVEV (reference sequence). The CDR3 covers 14 residues.